Presented here are 25 T cell receptor beta chains from one specimen sequenced in a study of OX40 agonist ivuxolimab in advanced cancers. The table came from immunoSEQ multiplex PCR; TCRdb's copy has only in-frame clones and leaves some out. The data contain 70,000 or so clones, 85% to 90% of them singletons. Sequencing was performed on CD4+ or CD8+ T cells sorted from blood, taken in a trial of the OX40 agonist ivuxolimab. These receptor sequences come from an adult with an advanced solid tumor such as melanoma, head and neck, liver or kidney cancer.

V gene TRBV7-3 combines with J gene TRBJ2-7; D is unresolved. The CDR3 has 13 amino acids. The germline V gene encodes CDR1 SGHTA and CDR2 FQGTGA. V lost 7 bases and J 5 bases, leaving 15 bases between the germline ends. CDR3 in amino acids: CASTISVGNEQYF. CDR3 DNA: TGTGCCAGCACCATAAGCGTTGGGAACGAGCAGTACTTC.

A few counts support this clone. V usage is TRBV19 and J usage is TRBJ2-3, with 7 bases that match TRBD2. Trimming cost V 4 bases and J 0 bases; bases outside gene matches: 4. The CDR3 has 15 amino acids. In germline, CDR1 is LNHDA, CDR2 SQIVND (reference sequence). CDR3 in DNA: TGTGCCAGTAGTAGGGAGGGCGGGAGCACAGATACGCAGTATTTT. Protein: CASSREGGSTDTQYF.

V gene TRBV6-1 combines with J gene TRBJ1-5; 9 bases map to TRBD1. This CDR3 region has 15 residues. Losses at the gene ends were 4 bases for V and 2 bases for J; bases not matched to a gene: 3. The germline V gene has CDR1 MNHNS and CDR2 SASEGT. In DNA form, the CDR3 reads TGTGCCAGCAGTGGGGGACAGGGCGGCAATCAGCCCCAGCATTTT. It encodes CASSGGQGGNQPQHF.

The chain couples TRBV6-5 to TRBJ2-3; possibly TRBD1 or TRBD2 for D (5 bases each). Germline V CDR1 and CDR2: MNHEY, SVGAGI. With 10 bases removed from V and 8 bases from J, the gap between germline ends came to 13 bases. This CDR3 spans 11 amino acids. The CDR3 DNA is TGTGCCACCCTTACCGGGACTACGCAGTATTTT. It translates to CATLTGTTQYF.

The rearrangement uses TRBV11-2 and TRBJ2-1, with 10 positions matching TRBD2. Germline trimming cut 0 bases from V and 7 bases from J; bases unmatched to any gene: 3. In germline, CDR1 is SGHAT, CDR2 FQNNGV. The CDR3 runs 15 residues. Written as DNA, the CDR3 is TGTGCCAGCAGCTTAGATCTAGCGGGAGCTAATGAGCAGTTCTTC. It specifies CASSLDLAGANEQFF.

The chain has TRBV21-1 and TRBJ2-1; the D call in the table, TRBD1, was not verified against the DNA. TRBV21-1 is a pseudogene locus. The CDR3 sequence is 19 residues long. DNA for the CDR3: TGTGCCAGCAGCAAATCTTTCGACAGGGCTCCAGCTTTAAGGAATGAGCAGTTCTTC. Its protein is CASSKSFDRAPALRNEQFF.

CDR3 nucleotide sequence: TGTGCCTGGAGTGTCGGACTAGCGGGAAACACCGGGGAGCTGTTTTTT. This gives the protein CAWSVGLAGNTGELFF. This chain uses TRBV30 with TRBJ2-2; 12 nucleotides line up with TRBD2. The V gene end was trimmed by 0 bases and the J gene end by 2 bases; junction bases not matched to a gene: 1. The CDR3 is 16 amino acids. Germline CDR1 reads GTSNPN; CDR2 reads SVGIG (reference sequence).

As concerns this clone: At one end, the junction sequence differs from germline, possibly due to a read error. The sample has other DNA sequences that encode this CDR3 too. For the CDR3, the DNA is TGCGCCAGCCAAACATTGTCCACCCGAGGCACTGAAGCTTTCTTT. Its translation is CASQTLSTRGTEAFF. V gene TRBV6-6 combines with J gene TRBJ1-1; D is undetermined. Germline V gene sequence: CDR1 MNHNY, CDR2 SVGAGI (reference sequence). This CDR3 has 15 residues.

The V gene is TRBV2, the J gene TRBJ2-7, with D unclear. V lost 8 bases and J lost 7, with 15 bases in between. CDR1 is SNHLY and CDR2 is FYNNEI in the germline V gene. The CDR3 has 12 amino acids. In DNA form, the CDR3 reads TGTGCCAGCCGGCCGCCCGCCTGGGAGCAGTACTTC. Its protein product is CASRPPAWEQYF.

The chain has TRBV2 and TRBJ2-5; 8 bases match TRBD2. Germline V gene lookup returns CDR1 SNHLY and CDR2 FYNNEI. With V trimmed by 9 bases and J by 5 bases, 11 bases remained unmatched. The length of the CDR3 is 14 residues. The CDR3 spells CASQTSERVETQYF. The CDR3, as DNA: TGTGCCAGTCAGACTAGCGAAAGGGTGGAGACCCAGTACTTC.

This CDR3 reads CASSHRESRSTRKGPTEAFF. CDR3 DNA: TGCGCCAGCAGCCACCGGGAGTCGAGGTCCACCCGGAAAGGACCCACTGAAGCTTTCTTT. The rearrangement links TRBV10-1 to TRBJ1-1; D unclear. The V end was cut by 6 bases, the J end by 4 bases, with 33 bases between. This CDR3 is built from 20 residues. Germline V gene sequence: CDR1 WNHNN, CDR2 SYGVQD (reference sequence).

Only a few counts were recorded for this clone. The rearrangement links TRBV30 to TRBJ2-5, with unresolved D. Per germline, CDR1 GTSNPN and CDR2 SVGIG (reference sequence). The CDR3 runs 12 residues. The V end lost 1 base, the J end lost 5 bases, and 8 bases lay between the germline ends. The CDR3 is CAWSAASETQYF. CDR3 DNA sequence: TGTGCCTGGAGTGCAGCATCGGAGACCCAGTACTTC.

The chain joins TRBV7-3 to TRBJ1-2, with 7 bases aligning to TRBD1. The ends lost 5 bases at V and 2 bases at J; junction bases unmatched: 2. Germline CDR1 is SGHTA and CDR2 is FQGTGA. The CDR3 totals 13 residues. The CDR3: CASSVDRNYGYTF. The CDR3 DNA is TGTGCCAGCAGCGTGGACAGGAACTATGGCTACACCTTC.

The chain joins TRBV5-1 to TRBJ2-2, with D possibly being TRBD2 (6 bases). CDR1 SGHRS and CDR2 YFSETQ come from the germline V gene. V lost 4 bases to trimming and J lost 4 bases, with 11 bases between them. CDR3 size: 14 residues. In nucleotides, the CDR3 is TGCGCCAGCAGCCGGGACGGGAGCACCGGGGAGCTGTTTTTT. It codes for CASSRDGSTGELFF.

V is TRBV7-9 and J is TRBJ2-7; a possible D gene is TRBD1 (5 bases). The germline CDR1 and CDR2 sequences are SEHNR and FQNEAQ (reference sequence). V was cut by 5 bases and J by 0 bases, with 11 bases left in between. The CDR3 spans 14 residues. The CDR3 loop is CASSRTGDSYEQYF. The CDR3 DNA sequence: TGTGCCAGCAGCCGAACAGGAGACTCCTACGAGCAGTACTTC.

The chain uses TRBV7-2 and TRBJ2-2; 10 bases are shared with TRBD2. The CDR3 is 18 amino acids. With 5 bases clipped from V and 0 bases from J, the junction kept 9 bases outside the gene matches. The V gene's germline CDR1 is SGHTA and CDR2 FQGNSA. CDR3 sequence reads: CASSPSGRAEANTGELFF. The CDR3 region has the DNA TGTGCCAGCAGCCCCAGCGGGAGGGCCGAGGCGAACACCGGGGAGCTGTTTTTT.

The chain uses TRBV19 and TRBJ1-5; TRBD1 is a possible D gene (6 bases). Trimming pared 3 bases from V and 4 bases from J, leaving 7 bases between. The CDR3 spans 13 residues. Germline lookup yields CDR1 LNHDA and CDR2 SQIVND (reference sequence). In DNA form, the CDR3 reads TGTGCCAGTAGTATGGACAGAAATCAGCCCCAGCATTTT. It encodes CASSMDRNQPQHF.

Notes on this clone: The germline gene is not matched at one end of the junction; a read error may be the cause. The chain combines TRBV28 with TRBJ2-1; TRBD1 might be the D (5 bases). Germline lookup yields CDR1 MDHEN and CDR2 SYDVKM. The CDR3 spans 11 residues. The CDR3 DNA reads as TGTGCCAGCAGTTTATGGGGGCACATTCTCTTC. Amino acid sequence: CASSLWGHILF.

Concerning this clone itself: Germline is not matched at one junction end, which may reflect a read error. J is TRBJ2-1 and V is TRBV4-1; perhaps D is TRBD1 or TRBD2 (5 bases each). Germline-derived CDR1 and CDR2 are MGHRA and YSYEKL. CDR3 length: 15 amino acids. Here the CDR3 DNA reads TGCGCCAGCAGCATAACCGGGACGAACTACGATGAGCAGTTCTTC. It yields the protein CASSITGTNYDEQFF.

V usage is TRBV5-1 and J usage is TRBJ2-2; a weak D match, TRBD1 (6 bases). Per the germline V gene, CDR1 is SGHRS and CDR2 is YFSETQ. The CDR3 extends over 15 amino acids. Between the trimmed V and J ends, which lost 0 bases and 7 bases, there was a span of 13 bases. This CDR3 reads CASSLARRGSGELFF. The CDR3 bases are TGCGCCAGCAGCTTGGCCCGCAGGGGAAGCGGGGAGCTGTTTTTT.

The rearrangement uses TRBV18 and TRBJ1-5; a possible D gene is TRBD1 (5 bases). Germline values: CDR1 KGHSH, CDR2 LQKENI. This CDR3 comprises 17 residues. With 1 base removed from V and 4 bases from J, the gap between germline ends came to 17 bases. DNA for the CDR3: TGTGCCAGCTCACCACAGAGGGTGGGGCTCAGGAATCAGCCCCAGCATTTT. It specifies CASSPQRVGLRNQPQHF.

This chain links TRBV14 with TRBJ2-1, with D perhaps matching TRBD1 (7 bases). Looked up from germline, CDR1 is SGHDN and CDR2 is FVKESK. The length of the CDR3 is 15 residues. The ends were cut back, 4 bases at V and 7 bases at J, with 17 bases in the middle. The CDR3 here is CASSPRRDSGNEQFF. CDR3 in DNA: TGTGCCAGCAGCCCAAGGAGGGACAGTGGGAATGAGCAGTTCTTC.

The chain carries TRBV28 and TRBJ2-7, with 10 bases identical to TRBD1. V dropped 5 bases and J dropped 4; count of bases not matched to a gene: 11. CDR3 length: 16 residues. Germline V gene data show CDR1 as MDHEN and CDR2 as SYDVKM. CDR3 coding DNA: TGTGCCAGCAGTGACACTACGGGACAGGGGATGTACGAGCAGTACTTC. Residues: CASSDTTGQGMYEQYF.

This clone was found once. This chain uses TRBV10-3 with TRBJ2-3; D unresolved. Germline V gene lookup returns CDR1 ENHRY and CDR2 SYGVKD. V lost 4 bases and J lost 6, with 5 bases in between. This CDR3 spans 11 amino acids. The CDR3 loop is CAISASDTQYF. CDR3 DNA: TGTGCCATCAGTGCTTCGGATACGCAGTATTTT.

This rearrangement joins TRBV7-2 to TRBJ2-7; maybe TRBD2 (6 bases). Germline V CDR1 and CDR2: SGHTA, FQGNSA. Trimming cost V 1 base and J 7 bases, with 11 bases left between them. CDR3 length equals 13 residues. The CDR3 sequence is CASSLGPGLEQYF. For the CDR3, the DNA is TGTGCCAGCAGCTTAGGCCCGGGACTGGAGCAGTACTTC. Combining the CDR3 with reference TRBV7-2 and TRBJ2-7 gives the whole variable domain GAGVSQSPSNKVTEKGKDVELRCDPISGHTALYWYRQSLGQGLEFLIYFQGNSAPDKSGLPSDRFSAERTGGSVSTLTIQRTQQEDSAVYLCASSLGPGLEQYFGPGTRLTVT.